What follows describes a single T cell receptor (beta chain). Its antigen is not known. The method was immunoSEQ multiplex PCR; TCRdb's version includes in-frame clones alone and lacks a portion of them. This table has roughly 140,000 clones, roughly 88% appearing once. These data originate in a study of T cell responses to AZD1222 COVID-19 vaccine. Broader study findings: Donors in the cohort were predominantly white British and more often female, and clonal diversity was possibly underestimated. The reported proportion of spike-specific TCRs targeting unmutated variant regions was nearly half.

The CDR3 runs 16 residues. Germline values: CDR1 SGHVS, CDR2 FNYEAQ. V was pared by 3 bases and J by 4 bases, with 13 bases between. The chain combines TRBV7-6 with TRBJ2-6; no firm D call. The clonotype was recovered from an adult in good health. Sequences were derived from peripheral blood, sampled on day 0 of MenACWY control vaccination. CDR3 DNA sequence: TGTGCCAGCAGCTTTGGCCCTGTTTCGGGGGCCAACGTCCTGACTTTC. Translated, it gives CASSFGPVSGANVLTF.